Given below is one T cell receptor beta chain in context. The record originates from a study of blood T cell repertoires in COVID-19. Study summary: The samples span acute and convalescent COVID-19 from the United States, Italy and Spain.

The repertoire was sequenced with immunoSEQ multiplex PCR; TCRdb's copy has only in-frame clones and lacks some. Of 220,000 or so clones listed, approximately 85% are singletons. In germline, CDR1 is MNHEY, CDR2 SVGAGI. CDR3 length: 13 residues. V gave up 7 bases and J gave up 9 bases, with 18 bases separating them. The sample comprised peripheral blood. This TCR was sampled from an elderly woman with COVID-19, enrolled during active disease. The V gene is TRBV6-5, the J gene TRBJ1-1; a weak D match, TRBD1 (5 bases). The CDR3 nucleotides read TGTGCCAGCACCACTGAAAAGGGGCAGCAAGCTTTCTTT. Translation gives CASTTEKGQQAFF.